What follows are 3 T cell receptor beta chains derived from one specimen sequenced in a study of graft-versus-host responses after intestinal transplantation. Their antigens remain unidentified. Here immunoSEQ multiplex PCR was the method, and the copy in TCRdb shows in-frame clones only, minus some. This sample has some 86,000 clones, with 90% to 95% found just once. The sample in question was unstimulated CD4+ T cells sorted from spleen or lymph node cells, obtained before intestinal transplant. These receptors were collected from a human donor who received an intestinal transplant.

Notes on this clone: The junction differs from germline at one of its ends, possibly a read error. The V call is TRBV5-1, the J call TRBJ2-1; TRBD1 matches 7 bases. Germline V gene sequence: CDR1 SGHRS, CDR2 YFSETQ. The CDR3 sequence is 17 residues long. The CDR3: CAGSLVVQGSSYNEQFF. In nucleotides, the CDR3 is TGCGCCGGCAGCTTGGTAGTACAGGGGAGCTCCTACAATGAGCAGTTCTTC.

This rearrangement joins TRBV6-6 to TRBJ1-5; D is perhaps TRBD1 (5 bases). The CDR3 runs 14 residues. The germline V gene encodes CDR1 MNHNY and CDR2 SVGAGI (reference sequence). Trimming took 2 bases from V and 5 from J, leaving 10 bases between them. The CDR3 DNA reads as TGTGCCAGCAGTTACGACAGTGCTTATCAGCCCCAGCATTTT. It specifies CASSYDSAYQPQHF.

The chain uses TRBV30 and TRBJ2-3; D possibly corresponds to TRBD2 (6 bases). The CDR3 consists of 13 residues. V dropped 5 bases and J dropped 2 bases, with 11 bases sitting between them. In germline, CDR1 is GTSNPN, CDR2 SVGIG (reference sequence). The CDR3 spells CAWGGWFTDTQYF. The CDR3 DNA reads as TGTGCCTGGGGGGGGTGGTTCACAGATACGCAGTATTTT.